The 24 T cell receptor beta chains presented below share a single source sample, sequenced in a study of response to subunit inactivated influenza vaccine. TCRdb ran MiXCR on the RT-PCR reads and lists one entry per CDR3 protein. The sample shows roughly 670,000 distinct CDR3 sequences, 14% of them seen only once. The sequencing used PBMCs from blood, collected around two weeks before vaccination. The receptors originated from a man aged 45 to 65 who received an inactivated influenza vaccine.

The chain employs TRBV7-2 and TRBJ2-7; D is possibly TRBD1 (6 bases). The CDR3 loop spans 14 amino acids. The germline V gene has CDR1 SGHTA and CDR2 FQGNSA. Trimming removed 5 bases from V and 3 bases from J, with 14 bases in between. CDR3 DNA: TGTGCCAGCAGCGCCACGGGACACCTCTACGAGCAGTACTTC. This codes for CASSATGHLYEQYF.

This clonotype was detected a few times. The gene calls are TRBV12-3 or TRBV12-4 and TRBJ1-2; a possible D gene is TRBD1 (5 bases). This CDR3 is built from 13 residues. The V and J ends lost 6 bases and 4 bases respectively, with 12 bases between them. CDR3 nucleotides: TGTGCCAGCAGCCAGGGAAGGTCCTATGGCTACACCTTC. It translates to CASSQGRSYGYTF.

This chain connects TRBV12-3 or TRBV12-4 to TRBJ2-1; no reliable D call. V shed 2 bases and J shed 5 bases, with 7 bases lying between them. CDR3 length: 13 amino acids. The CDR3 DNA reads as TGTGCCAGCAGTTTAAAGGAAAACAATGAGCAGTTCTTC. This translates into CASSLKENNEQFF.

This clonotype was detected only a few times. This chain joins TRBV11-2 and TRBJ2-3, with TRBD2 as a possible D gene (7 bases). The germline CDR1 and CDR2 sequences are SGHAT and FQNNGV. The CDR3 runs to 16 residues. V lost 7 bases and J 1 base, leaving 18 bases between the germline ends. The CDR3: CASNLGGGLRTDTQYF. The CDR3 DNA reads TGTGCCAGCAACCTTGGCGGGGGCCTACGCACAGATACGCAGTATTTT.

The genes are TRBV4-1 and TRBJ2-7, with a tentative D call TRBD2 (6 bases). This CDR3 is built from 15 residues. CDR1 is MGHRA, CDR2 YSYEKL, per germline. Trimming removed 2 bases at V and 4 bases at J, with 15 bases between. The CDR3 bases are TGCGCCAGCAGCCAATGGTCAGGGCGGGATTACGAGCAGTACTTC. Protein product: CASSQWSGRDYEQYF.

The table lists this clonotype with a few counts. The chain couples TRBV18 to TRBJ2-7, with D perhaps TRBD1 or TRBD2 (5 bases each). The CDR3 has 14 residues. Germline V gene sequence: CDR1 KGHSH, CDR2 LQKENI. The V end was cut by 1 base, the J end by 3 bases, with 10 bases between. The CDR3 DNA follows: TGTGCCAGCTCACCACGAGGGGTGGGCTACGAGCAGTACTTC. Translation gives CASSPRGVGYEQYF.

The V call is TRBV7-2, the J call TRBJ2-7; unclear D gene. The CDR3 is 13 amino acids. Germline CDR1 SGHTA, CDR2 FQGNSA. Trimming took off 5 bases at V and 4 bases at J, with 12 bases between the two ends. The CDR3 bases are TGTGCCAGCAGCCCACGTGGAGAGTACGAGCAGTACTTC. It yields the protein CASSPRGEYEQYF.

This clonotype was counted a few times. The V and J genes are TRBV29-1 and TRBJ1-6, with a tentative D call TRBD1 (6 bases). This CDR3 region has 13 residues. Germline CDR1 SQVTM, CDR2 ANQGSEA. V dropped 7 bases and J dropped 8 bases, with 15 bases sitting between them. This chain's CDR3 is CSARTVRDSPLHF. The DNA for the CDR3 is TGCAGCGCAAGGACAGTAAGGGATTCACCCCTCCACTTT. The full variable domain, with the rest looked up from reference TRBV29-1 and TRBJ1-6, is SAVISQKPSRDICQRGTSLTIQCQVDSQVTMMFWYRQQPGQSLTLIATANQGSEATYESGFVIDKFPISRPNLTFSTLTVSNMSPEDSSIYLCSARTVRDSPLHFGNGTRLTVT.

This sequence joins TRBV5-1 and TRBJ2-5; D is perhaps TRBD1 (6 bases). This CDR3 spans 14 amino acids. V lost 2 bases and J 1 base, leaving 9 bases between the germline ends. Germline V gene data show CDR1 as SGHRS and CDR2 as YFSETQ. The DNA of the CDR3 is TGCGCCAGCAGCTTCCGGGACATCCAAGAGACCCAGTACTTC. It yields the protein CASSFRDIQETQYF.

This clonotype was seen only a few times. The J gene is TRBJ2-5, the V gene TRBV5-6, with a possible D match to TRBD2 (5 bases). Looked up from germline, CDR1 is SGHDT and CDR2 is YYEEEE. Trimming pared 4 bases from V and 0 bases from J, leaving 13 bases between. The CDR3 length is 15 residues. CDR3 sequence reads: CASSHRTPYQETQYF. The CDR3 bases are TGTGCCAGCAGCCACCGGACTCCCTACCAAGAGACCCAGTACTTC.

The genes are TRBV12-3 or TRBV12-4 and TRBJ2-3; 7 bases map to TRBD2. The J segment lost 2 bases and the V segment lost 3 bases, leaving 5 bases of the junction unmatched. The CDR3 runs to 15 residues. The CDR3 nucleotides are TGTGCCAGCAGTTTGAGCGGGGATCCCACAGATACGCAGTATTTT. Amino acids: CASSLSGDPTDTQYF.

The chain joins TRBV11-2 to TRBJ2-7, with TRBD1 matching 7 bases. The CDR3 totals 12 residues. J gave up 7 bases and V 5 bases, and 5 bases lay outside the gene matches. Germline V lookup: CDR1 SGHAT, CDR2 FQNNGV. CDR3 amino acids: CASSTTGLEQYF. The DNA for the CDR3 is TGTGCCAGCAGCACGACAGGGTTGGAGCAGTACTTC.

The gene calls are TRBV20-1 and TRBJ1-1; unclear D gene. The CDR3 length is 13 residues. CDR1 and CDR2 from the germline V gene are DFQATT and SNEGSKA (reference sequence). Trimming removed 2 bases at V and 0 bases at J, with 7 bases between. CDR3 sequence: CSARRVMNTEAFF. CDR3 bases: TGCAGTGCTAGACGGGTTATGAACACTGAAGCTTTCTTT.

The sample holds many counts of this clonotype. V is TRBV6-5 and J is TRBJ2-5; unclear D gene. The germline gives CDR1 MNHEY, CDR2 SVGAGI. The CDR3 length is 14 residues. V was shortened by 0 bases and J by 7 bases, with 12 bases between the two germline ends. CDR3 bases: TGTGCCAGCAGTTACTCGGATCAGGTGGGGACCCAGTACTTC. This codes for CASSYSDQVGTQYF.

This chain uses TRBV7-9 with TRBJ1-2; a possible D gene is TRBD1 (5 bases). Trimming shortened V by 4 bases and J by 5 bases, and 11 bases separated the two germline ends. This CDR3 spans 13 amino acids. The germline V gene encodes CDR1 SEHNR and CDR2 FQNEAQ (reference sequence). DNA of the CDR3: TGTGCCAGCAGCTCAGGGTTAGGGTATGGCTACACCTTC. As protein: CASSSGLGYGYTF.

The rearrangement uses TRBV5-1 and TRBJ2-3, with no clear D. Germline CDR1 is SGHRS and CDR2 is YFSETQ. V dropped 3 bases and J dropped 5 bases, with 13 bases sitting between them. The length of the CDR3 is 14 residues. This CDR3 reads CASSSGPFGDTQYF. In DNA form, the CDR3 reads TGCGCCAGCAGCTCGGGCCCGTTCGGAGATACGCAGTATTTT.

The rearrangement uses TRBV27 and TRBJ1-6; D gene ambiguous. CDR3 length: 16 amino acids. Per the germline V gene, CDR1 is MNHEY and CDR2 is SMNVEV (reference sequence). V lost 4 bases, J lost 0 bases, and 10 bases lay in between. The DNA of the CDR3 is TGTGCCAGCAGTTCCCTGCTATCCTCCTATAATTCACCCCTCCACTTT. Translating it yields CASSSLLSSYNSPLHF.

In its sample, this clonotype was seen a few times. This sequence joins TRBV28 and TRBJ2-7; 7 positions agree with TRBD2. The CDR3 is 16 residues long. J was trimmed by 0 bases and V by 5 bases; bases with no gene match: 10. The germline V gene encodes CDR1 MDHEN and CDR2 SYDVKM. Here the CDR3 DNA reads TGTGCCAGCAGTCCTCTGAGCGGGACTTACTCCTACGAGCAGTACTTC. Amino acid sequence: CASSPLSGTYSYEQYF.

The chain employs TRBV29-1 and TRBJ2-1, with 7 bases aligning to TRBD2. The junction had 15 bases not matched to a gene; V was cut back by 7 bases and J by 9 bases. The CDR3 consists of 14 residues. CDR1 SQVTM and CDR2 ANQGSEA come from the germline V gene. The CDR3 reads CSAGGGLGSSEQFF. In DNA form, the CDR3 reads TGCAGCGCTGGGGGGGGTCTGGGTTCTTCTGAGCAGTTCTTC.

Many counts were recorded for this clonotype. The chain recombines TRBV4-2 with TRBJ1-6, with D possibly being TRBD1 (5 bases). CDR1 is LGHNA and CDR2 is YNFKEQ in the germline V gene. Trimming removed 0 bases from V and 9 bases from J, with 15 bases in between. The CDR3 contains 16 residues. The CDR3 nucleotides read TGTGCCAGCAGCCAAGATATGGTGAGAAGGGGTTCACCCCTCCACTTT. Encoded protein: CASSQDMVRRGSPLHF.

This clonotype appeared a few times. The genes are TRBV27 and TRBJ1-6; 8 bases line up with TRBD1. Germline assignment: CDR1 MNHEY and CDR2 SMNVEV (reference sequence). The CDR3 loop spans 15 amino acids. With 2 bases clipped from V and 9 bases from J, the junction kept 6 bases outside the gene matches. DNA of the CDR3: TGTGCCAGCAGTTTAAAAGACAGGGGACGTTCACCCCTCCACTTT. This translates into CASSLKDRGRSPLHF.

This clonotype was counted at least ten times. The V gene is TRBV12-3 or TRBV12-4, the J gene TRBJ1-5; TRBD1 matches at 8 bases. The CDR3 contains 13 residues. J was trimmed by 5 bases and V by 7 bases; bases with no gene match: 4. This CDR3 reads CASKQGAYQPQHF. In nucleotides, the CDR3 is TGTGCCAGCAAGCAGGGGGCGTATCAGCCCCAGCATTTT.

This clonotype was recorded many times. The rearrangement uses TRBV12-3 or TRBV12-4 and TRBJ2-5; D may correspond to TRBD1 or TRBD2 (6 bases each). The CDR3 is 16 amino acids. V was pared by 4 bases and J by 3 bases, with 18 bases between. CDR3 sequence: CASSSPRWGAKETQYF. In DNA, the CDR3 is TGTGCCAGCAGTTCCCCTAGATGGGGGGCGAAAGAGACCCAGTACTTC.

This clonotype was counted only a few times. Relative to the germline gene, one junction end is altered; a read error may explain this. V gene TRBV5-5 combines with J gene TRBJ2-7; 7 nucleotides agree with TRBD2. Germline CDR1 SGHKS, CDR2 YYEKEE (reference sequence). The CDR3 has 15 amino acids. The CDR3 DNA reads as TGTGCTAGCAGCGGGACGGACCGATACTTCTACGAGCAGTACTTC. Translating gives CASSGTDRYFYEQYF.